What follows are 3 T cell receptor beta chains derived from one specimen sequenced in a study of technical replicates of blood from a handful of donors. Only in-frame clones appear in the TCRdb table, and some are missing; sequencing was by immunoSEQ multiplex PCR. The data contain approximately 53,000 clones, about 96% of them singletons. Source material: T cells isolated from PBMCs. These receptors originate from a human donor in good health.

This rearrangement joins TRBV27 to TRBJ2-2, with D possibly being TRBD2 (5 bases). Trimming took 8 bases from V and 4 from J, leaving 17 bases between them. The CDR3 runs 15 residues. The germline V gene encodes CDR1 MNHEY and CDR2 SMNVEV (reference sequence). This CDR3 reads CASLSIASGTGELFF. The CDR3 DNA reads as TGTGCCAGCTTATCCATAGCGTCGGGCACCGGGGAGCTGTTTTTT.

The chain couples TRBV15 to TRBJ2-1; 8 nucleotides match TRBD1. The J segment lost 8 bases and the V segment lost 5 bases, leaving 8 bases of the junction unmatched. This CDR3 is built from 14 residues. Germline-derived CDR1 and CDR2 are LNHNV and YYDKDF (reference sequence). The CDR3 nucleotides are TGTGCCACCAGCCCCTTGGACAGGGTTCATGAGCAGTTCTTC. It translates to CATSPLDRVHEQFF.

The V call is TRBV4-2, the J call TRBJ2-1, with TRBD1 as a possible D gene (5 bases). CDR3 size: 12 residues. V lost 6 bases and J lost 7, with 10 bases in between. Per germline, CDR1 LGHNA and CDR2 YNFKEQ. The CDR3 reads CASRKGVNEQFF. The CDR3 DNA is TGTGCCAGCAGGAAAGGGGTAAATGAGCAGTTCTTC.